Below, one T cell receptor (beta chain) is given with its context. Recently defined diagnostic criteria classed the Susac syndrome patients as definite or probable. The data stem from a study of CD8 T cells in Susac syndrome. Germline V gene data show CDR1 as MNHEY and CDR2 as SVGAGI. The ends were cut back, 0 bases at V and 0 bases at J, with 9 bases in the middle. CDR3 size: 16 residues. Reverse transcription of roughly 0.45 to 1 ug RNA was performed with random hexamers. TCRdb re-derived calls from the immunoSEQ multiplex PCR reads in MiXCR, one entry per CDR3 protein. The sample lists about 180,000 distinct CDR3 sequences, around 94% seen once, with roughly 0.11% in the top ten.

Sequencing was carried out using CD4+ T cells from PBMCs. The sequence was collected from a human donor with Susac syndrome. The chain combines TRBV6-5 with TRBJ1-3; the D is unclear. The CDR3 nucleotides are TGTGCCAGCAGTTACTCGACGCTTCTCTCTGGAAACACCATATATTTT. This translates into CASSYSTLLSGNTIYF.